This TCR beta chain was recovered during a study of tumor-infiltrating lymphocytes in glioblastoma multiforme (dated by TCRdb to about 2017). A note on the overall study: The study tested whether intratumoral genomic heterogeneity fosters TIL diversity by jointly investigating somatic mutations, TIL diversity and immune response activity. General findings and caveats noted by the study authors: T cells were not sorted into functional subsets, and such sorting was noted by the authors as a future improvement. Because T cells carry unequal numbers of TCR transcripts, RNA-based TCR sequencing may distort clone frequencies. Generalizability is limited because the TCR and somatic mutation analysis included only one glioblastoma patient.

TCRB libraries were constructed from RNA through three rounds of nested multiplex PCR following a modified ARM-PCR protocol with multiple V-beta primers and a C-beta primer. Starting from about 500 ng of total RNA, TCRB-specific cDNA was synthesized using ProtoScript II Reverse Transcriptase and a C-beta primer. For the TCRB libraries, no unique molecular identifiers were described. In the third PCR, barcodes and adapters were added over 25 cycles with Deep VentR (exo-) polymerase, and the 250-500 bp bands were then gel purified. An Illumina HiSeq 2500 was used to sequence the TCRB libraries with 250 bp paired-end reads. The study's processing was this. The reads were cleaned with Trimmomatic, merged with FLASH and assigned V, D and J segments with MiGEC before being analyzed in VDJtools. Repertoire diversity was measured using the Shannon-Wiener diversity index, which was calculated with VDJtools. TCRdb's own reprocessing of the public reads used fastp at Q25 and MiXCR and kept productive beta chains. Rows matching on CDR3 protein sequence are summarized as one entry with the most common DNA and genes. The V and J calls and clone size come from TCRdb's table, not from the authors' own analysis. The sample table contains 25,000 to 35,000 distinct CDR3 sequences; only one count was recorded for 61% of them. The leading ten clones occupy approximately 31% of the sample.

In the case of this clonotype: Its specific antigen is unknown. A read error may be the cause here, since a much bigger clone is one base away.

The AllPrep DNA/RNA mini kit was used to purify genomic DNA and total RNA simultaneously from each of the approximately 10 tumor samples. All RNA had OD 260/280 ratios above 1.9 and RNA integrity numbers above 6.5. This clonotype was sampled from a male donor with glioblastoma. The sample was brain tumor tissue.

The DNA sequence is as follows: TGCGCCAGCAGCCCCGGAGGCTGGGGTTCTGGAAAACTGTTTTTT. It encodes CASSPGGWGSGKLFF. This receptor chain uses TRBV5-1 and TRBJ1-4; the D gene is unclear. CDR1 and CDR2, looked up from the germline V gene, are SGHRS and YFSETQ. From the cysteine through the phenylalanine, the CDR3 covers 15 amino acids. The DNA shown is the 45-base CDR3, in frame from base 1. The junction carries 20 bases between V and J, which are trimmed by 4 bases and 10 bases respectively.